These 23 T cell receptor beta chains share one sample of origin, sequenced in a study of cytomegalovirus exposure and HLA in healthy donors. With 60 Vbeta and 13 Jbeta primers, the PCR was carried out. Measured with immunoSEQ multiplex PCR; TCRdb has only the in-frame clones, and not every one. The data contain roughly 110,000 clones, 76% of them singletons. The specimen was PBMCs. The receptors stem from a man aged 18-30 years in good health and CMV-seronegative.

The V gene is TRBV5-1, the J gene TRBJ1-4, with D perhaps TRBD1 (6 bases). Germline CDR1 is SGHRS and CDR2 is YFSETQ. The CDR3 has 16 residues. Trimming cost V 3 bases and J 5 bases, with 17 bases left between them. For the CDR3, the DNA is TGCGCCAGCAGCTACACACCACAGGGCGGCAATGAAAAACTGTTTTTT. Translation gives CASSYTPQGGNEKLFF.

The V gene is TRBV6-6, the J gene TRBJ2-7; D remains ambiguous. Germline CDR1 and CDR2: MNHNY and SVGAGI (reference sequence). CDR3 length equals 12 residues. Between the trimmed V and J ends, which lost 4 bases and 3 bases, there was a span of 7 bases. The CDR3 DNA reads TGTGCCAGCAGTTCCCCAAACTACGAGCAGTACTTC. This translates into CASSSPNYEQYF.

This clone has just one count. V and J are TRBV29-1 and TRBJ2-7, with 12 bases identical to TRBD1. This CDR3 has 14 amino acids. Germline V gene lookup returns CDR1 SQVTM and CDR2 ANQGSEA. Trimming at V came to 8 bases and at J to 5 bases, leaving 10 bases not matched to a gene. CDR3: CSLRKGTGGNEQYF. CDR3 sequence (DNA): TGCAGCCTCCGAAAGGGGACAGGGGGCAACGAGCAGTACTTC.

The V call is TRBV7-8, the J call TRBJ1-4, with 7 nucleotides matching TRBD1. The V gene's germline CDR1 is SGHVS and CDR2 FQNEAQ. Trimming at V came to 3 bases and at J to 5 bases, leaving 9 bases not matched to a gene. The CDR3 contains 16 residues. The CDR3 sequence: CASSLYRDRKNEKLFF. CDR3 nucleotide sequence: TGTGCCAGCAGCTTGTATCGGGACAGAAAGAATGAAAAACTGTTTTTT.

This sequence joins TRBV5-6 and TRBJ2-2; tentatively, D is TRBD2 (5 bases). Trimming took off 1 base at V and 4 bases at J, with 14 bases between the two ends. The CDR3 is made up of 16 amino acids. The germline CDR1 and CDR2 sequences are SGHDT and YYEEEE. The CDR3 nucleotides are TGTGCCAGCAGCTTGCCCGGGGTGAGCGGCACCGGGGAGCTGTTTTTT. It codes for CASSLPGVSGTGELFF.

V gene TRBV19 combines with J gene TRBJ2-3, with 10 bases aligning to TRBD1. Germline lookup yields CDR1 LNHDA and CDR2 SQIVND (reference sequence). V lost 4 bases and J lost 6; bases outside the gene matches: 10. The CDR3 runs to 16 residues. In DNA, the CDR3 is TGTGCCAGTAGTACAACCGGGACAGGGGTCGGGGATACGCAGTATTTT. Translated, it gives CASSTTGTGVGDTQYF.

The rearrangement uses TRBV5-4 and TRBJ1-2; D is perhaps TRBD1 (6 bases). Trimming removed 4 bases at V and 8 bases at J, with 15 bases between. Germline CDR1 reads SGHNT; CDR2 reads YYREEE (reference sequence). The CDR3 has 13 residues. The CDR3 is CASSNEQGRGYTF. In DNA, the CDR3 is TGTGCCAGCAGCAACGAACAGGGCCGGGGCTACACCTTC.

CDR3 bases: TGTGCCAGCAGCTCCCGACAGGGGGCTATCCAGCATTTT. Protein: CASSSRQGAIQHF. The rearrangement joins TRBV7-3 to TRBJ1-5, with TRBD1 matching over 10 bases. This CDR3 region has 13 residues. The V segment lost 4 bases and the J segment 12 bases; nucleotides outside the gene matches: 6. Germline-derived CDR1 and CDR2 are SGHTA and FQGTGA. Looking up the rest from reference TRBV7-3 and TRBJ1-5 gives the full variable domain: GAGVSQTPSNKVTEKGKYVELRCDPISGHTALYWYRQSLGQGPEFLIYFQGTGAADDSGLPNDRFFAVRPEGSVSTLKIQRTERGDSAVYLCASSSRQGAIQHFGDGTRLSIL.

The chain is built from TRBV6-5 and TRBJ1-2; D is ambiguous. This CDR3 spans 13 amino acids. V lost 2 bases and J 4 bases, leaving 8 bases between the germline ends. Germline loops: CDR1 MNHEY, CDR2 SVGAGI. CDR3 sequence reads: CASSYGEGYGYTF. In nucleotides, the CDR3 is TGTGCCAGCAGTTACGGGGAGGGCTATGGCTACACCTTC.

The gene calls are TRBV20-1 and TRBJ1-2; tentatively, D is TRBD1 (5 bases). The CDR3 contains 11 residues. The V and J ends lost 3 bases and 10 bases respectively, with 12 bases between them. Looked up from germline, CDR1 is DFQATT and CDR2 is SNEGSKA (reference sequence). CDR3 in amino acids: CSASGATPYTF. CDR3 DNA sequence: TGCAGTGCTAGTGGGGCAACACCCTACACCTTC.

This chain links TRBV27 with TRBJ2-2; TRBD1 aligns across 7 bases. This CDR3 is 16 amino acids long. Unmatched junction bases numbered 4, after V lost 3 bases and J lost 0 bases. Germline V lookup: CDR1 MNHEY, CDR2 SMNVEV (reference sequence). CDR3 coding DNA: TGTGCCAGCAGTTTGTTTGGGACAGCGAACACCGGGGAGCTGTTTTTT. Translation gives CASSLFGTANTGELFF.

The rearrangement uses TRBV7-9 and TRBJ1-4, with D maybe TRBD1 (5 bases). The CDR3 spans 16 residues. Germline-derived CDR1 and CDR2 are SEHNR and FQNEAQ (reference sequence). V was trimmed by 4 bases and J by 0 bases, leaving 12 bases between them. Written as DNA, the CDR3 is TGTGCCAGCAGCTCGGGGGACCGATCAACTAATGAAAAACTGTTTTTT. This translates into CASSSGDRSTNEKLFF.

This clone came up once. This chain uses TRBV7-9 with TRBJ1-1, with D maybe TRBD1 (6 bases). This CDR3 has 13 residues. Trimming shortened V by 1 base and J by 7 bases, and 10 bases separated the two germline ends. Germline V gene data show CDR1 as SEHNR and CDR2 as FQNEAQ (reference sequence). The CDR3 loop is CASSLEGVGEAFF. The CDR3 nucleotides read TGTGCCAGCAGCTTAGAGGGGGTTGGTGAAGCTTTCTTT. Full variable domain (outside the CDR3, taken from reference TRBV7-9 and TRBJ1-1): DTGVSQNPRHKITKRGQNVTFRCDPISEHNRLYWYRQTLGQGPEFLTYFQNEAQLEKSRLLSDRFSAERPKGSFSTLEIQRTEQGDSAMYLCASSLEGVGEAFFGQGTRLTVV.

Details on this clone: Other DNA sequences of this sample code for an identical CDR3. CDR3: CASSQLQGRASGANVLTF. DNA of the CDR3: TGCGCCAGCAGCCAACTGCAGGGGCGAGCCTCTGGGGCCAACGTCCTGACTTTC. The rearrangement uses TRBV4-1 and TRBJ2-6; D is perhaps TRBD1 (6 bases). The CDR3 contains 18 residues. Germline V gene sequence: CDR1 MGHRA, CDR2 YSYEKL. V was shortened by 2 bases and J by 0 bases, with 14 bases between the two germline ends.

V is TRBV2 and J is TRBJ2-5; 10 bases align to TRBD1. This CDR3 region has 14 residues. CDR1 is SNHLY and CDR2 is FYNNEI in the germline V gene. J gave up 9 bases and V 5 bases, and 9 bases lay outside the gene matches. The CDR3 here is CASSRGTGESSQYF. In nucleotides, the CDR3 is TGTGCCAGCAGTCGCGGGACAGGGGAGAGTTCCCAGTACTTC.

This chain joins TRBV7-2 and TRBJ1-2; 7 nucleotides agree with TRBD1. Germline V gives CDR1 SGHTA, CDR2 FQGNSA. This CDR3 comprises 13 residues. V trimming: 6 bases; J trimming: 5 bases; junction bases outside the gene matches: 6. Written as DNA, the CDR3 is TGTGCCAGCAGTTTGACAGGGCGGTATGGCTACACCTTC. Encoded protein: CASSLTGRYGYTF.

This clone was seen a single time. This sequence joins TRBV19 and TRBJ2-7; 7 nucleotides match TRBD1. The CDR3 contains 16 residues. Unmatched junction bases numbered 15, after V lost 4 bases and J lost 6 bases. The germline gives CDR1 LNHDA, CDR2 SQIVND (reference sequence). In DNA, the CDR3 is TGTGCCAGTAGTACCCCCCTCCGGGACAGACCGGGCGAGCAGTACTTC. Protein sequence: CASSTPLRDRPGEQYF.

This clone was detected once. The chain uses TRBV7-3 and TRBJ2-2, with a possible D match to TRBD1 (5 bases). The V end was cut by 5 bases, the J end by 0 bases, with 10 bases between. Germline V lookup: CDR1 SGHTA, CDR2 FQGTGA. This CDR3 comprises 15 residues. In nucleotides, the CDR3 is TGTGCCAGCAGCCCCCGGACATCGAACACCGGGGAGCTGTTTTTT. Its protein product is CASSPRTSNTGELFF. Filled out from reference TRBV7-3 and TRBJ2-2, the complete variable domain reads GAGVSQTPSNKVTEKGKYVELRCDPISGHTALYWYRQSLGQGPEFLIYFQGTGAADDSGLPNDRFFAVRPEGSVSTLKIQRTERGDSAVYLCASSPRTSNTGELFFGEGSRLTVL.

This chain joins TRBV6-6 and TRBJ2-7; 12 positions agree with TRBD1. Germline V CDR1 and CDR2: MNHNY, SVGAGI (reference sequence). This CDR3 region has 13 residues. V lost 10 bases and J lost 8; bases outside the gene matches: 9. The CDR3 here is CATSRDRGRQQYF. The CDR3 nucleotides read TGTGCCACCTCCCGGGACAGGGGGCGCCAGCAGTACTTC.

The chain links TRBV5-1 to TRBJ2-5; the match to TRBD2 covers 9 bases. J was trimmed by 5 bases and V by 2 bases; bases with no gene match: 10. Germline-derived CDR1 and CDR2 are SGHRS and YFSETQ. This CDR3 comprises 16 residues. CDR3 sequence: CASSLQGSGGWETQYF. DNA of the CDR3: TGCGCCAGCAGCTTACAGGGTAGCGGGGGATGGGAGACCCAGTACTTC. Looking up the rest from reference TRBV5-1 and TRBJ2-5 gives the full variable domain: KAGVTQTPRYLIKTRGQQVTLSCSPISGHRSVSWYQQTPGQGLQFLFEYFSETQRNKGNFPGRFSGRQFSNSRSEMNVSTLELGDSALYLCASSLQGSGGWETQYFGPGTRLLVL.

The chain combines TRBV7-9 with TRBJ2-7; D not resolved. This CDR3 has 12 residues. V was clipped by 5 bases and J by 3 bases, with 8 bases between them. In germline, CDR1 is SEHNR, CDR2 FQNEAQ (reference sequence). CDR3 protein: CASSPLRYEQYF. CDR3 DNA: TGTGCCAGCAGCCCCCTTCGCTACGAGCAGTACTTC.

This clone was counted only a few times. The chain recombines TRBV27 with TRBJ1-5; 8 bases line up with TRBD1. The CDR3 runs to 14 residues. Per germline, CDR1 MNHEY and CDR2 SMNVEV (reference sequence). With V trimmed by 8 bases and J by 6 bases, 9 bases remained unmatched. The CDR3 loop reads CASRLRGRVQPQHF. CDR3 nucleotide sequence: TGTGCCAGCCGCCTCAGGGGGCGAGTTCAGCCCCAGCATTTT.

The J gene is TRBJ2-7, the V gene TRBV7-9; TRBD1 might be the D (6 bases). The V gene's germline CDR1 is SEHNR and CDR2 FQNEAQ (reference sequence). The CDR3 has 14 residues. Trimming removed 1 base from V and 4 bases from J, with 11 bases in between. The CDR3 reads CASSLDRDGYEQYF. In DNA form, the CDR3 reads TGTGCCAGCAGCTTAGACAGGGATGGGTACGAGCAGTACTTC.